This T cell receptor beta chain was recovered during a study of spatial heterogeneity in lung cancer (dated by TCRdb to between 2018 and 2021). About the study as a whole: Beta-chain transcripts were consistently detected in greater numbers than alpha-chain transcripts, which likely reflects a higher abundance of beta-chain transcripts. TCR alpha and beta repertoires were quantitatively compared across multiple tumor regions, matched nontumor lung and blood in non-small cell lung cancer. In the raw uncorrected reads, each unique combination of TCR and UMI appeared on average more than ten times. Nonsynonymous mutation counts, determined by whole-exome sequencing of tumor tissue, were related to features of the TCR repertoire. Both alpha and beta chains were TCR-sequenced in around 220 tumor regions, some 64 matched nontumor lung samples and over 55 PBMC samples obtained at surgery. Beyond this particular receptor, the publication reports: Ubiquitous expanded tumor TCRs showed up in blood more often at tumor resection than at routine follow-up. Additional single-cell paired TCR alpha and beta sequencing was considered necessary to confirm, at a functional level, the hypothesis that regional TCRs recognize regional mutations.

From the cysteine through the phenylalanine, the CDR3 covers 14 amino acids. Of all the DNA, just the CDR3 is kept, 42 bases in frame from base 1. V gives up 5 bases and J gives up 4 bases, and the segment between their germline ends measures 14 bases. CDR1 and CDR2 are drawn from the germline V gene (reference sequence): SEHNR, FQNEAQ. Regarding this clonotype: What antigen it recognizes has not been identified. No base quality values were provided; no much bigger clone lies one nucleotide off.

The sample's time point label is to be understood as: sample taken at primary tumor resection. Donors were some 70 patients with early-stage, untreated non-small cell lung cancer from the lung TRACERx cohort. TCR sequencing used whole RNA extracted from tumor and nontumor lung tissue, or from cryopreserved PBMC samples, without cell sorting. Only patients with enough RNA available from two or more tumor regions were chosen for TCR sequencing. Libraries came from 5' RACE. Sequenced on a NextSeq 500. To allow correction of PCR and sequencing errors, the TCR library protocol tagged every TCR cDNA molecule with a unique molecular identifier. The authors' analysis ran thus. Decombinator tools were used for TCR identification, UMI-based error correction and CDR3 extraction. Expanded TCRs were defined as those above a frequency of 2 per 1,000, corresponding to the top 1% of the tumor frequency distribution. Renyi diversity was calculated using the R vegan package after each repertoire was subsampled 100 times to 5,000 TCRs. CDR3 similarity networks were constructed using string-kernel similarity of amino acid triplets, with links drawn between CDR3s whose pairwise similarity was above 0.82. TCRdb reworked the public reads: Q25 trimming with fastp, MiXCR clone assembly, productive beta chains retained. Rows matching on CDR3 protein sequence are summarized as one entry with the most common DNA and genes. TCRdb's processing, not the authors', yielded these V and J calls. The sample table holds about 78,000 distinct CDR3 sequences, of which approximately 8% were seen once. 6.5% to 8.5% of the sample is held by the ten biggest clonotypes.

This specimen consisted of PBMCs, obtained at surgery. The clonotype comes from a male donor with early-stage non-small cell lung cancer. The rearranged segments are TRBV7-9 and TRBJ1-2; the D gene cannot be resolved reliably. In nucleotides, the sequence is TGTGCCAGCAGCCTAGGTTCCTCCAGCTATGGCTACACCTTC. It translates to CASSLGSSSYGYTF.